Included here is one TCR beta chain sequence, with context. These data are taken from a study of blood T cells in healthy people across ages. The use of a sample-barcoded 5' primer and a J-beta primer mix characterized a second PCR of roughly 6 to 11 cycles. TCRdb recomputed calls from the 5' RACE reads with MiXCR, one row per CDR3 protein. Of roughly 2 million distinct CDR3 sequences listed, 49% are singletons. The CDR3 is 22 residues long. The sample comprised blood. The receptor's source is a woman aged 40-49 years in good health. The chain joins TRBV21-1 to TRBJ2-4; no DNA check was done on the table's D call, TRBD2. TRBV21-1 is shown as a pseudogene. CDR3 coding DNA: TGTGCCAGCAGCAAAAAACTGGCGCGTCTAGCGGGGGGGCCGGTCACCAAAAACATTCAGTACTTC. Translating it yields CASSKKLARLAGGPVTKNIQYF.